The 10 T cell receptor beta chains reported below all come from one sample, sequenced in a study of neurological immune-mediated disorders. Sample time point: longitudinal time-point 3. TCRdb fed the 5' RACE reads into MiXCR, producing one record per CDR3 protein. Altogether around 100,000 distinct CDR3 sequences are present, about 10% being singletons, with the ten largest covering approximately 3.1%. The sample comprised PBMCs. The receptors derive from a female donor with HTLV-1-associated myelopathy (HAM/TSP).

At least ten counts were recorded for this clonotype. This chain uses TRBV3-1 with TRBJ2-7; D possibly corresponds to TRBD2 (6 bases). Trimming cost V 4 bases and J 5 bases, with 21 bases left between them. The CDR3 is 16 amino acids. Germline CDR1 and CDR2: LGHDT and YNNKEL (reference sequence). The DNA for the CDR3 is TGTGCCAGCAGCCGACCCGTGGCGGGGCGAGGGAACGAGCAGTACTTC. Amino acids: CASSRPVAGRGNEQYF.

This clonotype was seen ten or more times. This chain connects TRBV5-1 to TRBJ1-1, with D hard to call. Deletions cut 3 bases from V and 3 bases from J, with 15 bases between. Germline loops: CDR1 SGHRS, CDR2 YFSETQ. CDR3 size: 15 residues. For the CDR3, the DNA is TGCGCCAGCAGCTATACCGGTACAGCCTACACTGAAGCTTTCTTT. Amino acids: CASSYTGTAYTEAFF.

This clonotype was counted ten times or more. The chain has TRBV4-1 and TRBJ1-2; no definite D call. Trimming stripped 0 bases from V and 4 bases from J, with 12 bases between. The CDR3 is made up of 15 amino acids. The germline CDR1 and CDR2 sequences are MGHRA and YSYEKL. CDR3 coding DNA: TGCGCCAGCAGCCAAGAGGCCAGCCAATTCTATGGCTACACCTTC. Encoded protein: CASSQEASQFYGYTF.

The sample holds many counts of this clonotype. The chain joins TRBV27 to TRBJ2-7; D may be TRBD1 (5 bases). The CDR3 has 14 amino acids. V was clipped by 3 bases and J by 3 bases, with 12 bases between them. Per the germline V gene, CDR1 is MNHEY and CDR2 is SMNVEV (reference sequence). CDR3 amino acids: CASSFSAGNYEQYF. The CDR3 nucleotides are TGTGCCAGCAGTTTTTCCGCAGGGAACTACGAGCAGTACTTC.

The chain joins TRBV7-2 to TRBJ2-7; TRBD2 aligns across 11 bases. This CDR3 is 16 amino acids long. Per the germline V gene, CDR1 is SGHTA and CDR2 is FQGNSA. Trimming cost V 1 base and J 4 bases; bases outside gene matches: 6. This CDR3 is CASSLGGLAGGYEQYF. The CDR3 region has the DNA TGTGCCAGCAGCTTAGGAGGGCTAGCGGGGGGTTACGAGCAGTACTTC.

This clonotype was detected ten times or more. V is TRBV5-1 and J is TRBJ1-3, with D uncertain. Germline V gene sequence: CDR1 SGHRS, CDR2 YFSETQ. This CDR3 contains 14 residues. Trimming cost V 7 bases and J 0 bases, with 11 bases left between them. Here the CDR3 reads CASGDMSSGNTIYF. The CDR3 DNA follows: TGCGCCAGCGGAGACATGAGCTCTGGAAACACCATATATTTT. Combining the CDR3 with reference TRBV5-1 and TRBJ1-3 gives the whole variable domain KAGVTQTPRYLIKTRGQQVTLSCSPISGHRSVSWYQQTPGQGLQFLFEYFSETQRNKGNFPGRFSGRQFSNSRSEMNVSTLELGDSALYLCASGDMSSGNTIYFGEGSWLTVV.

Ten or more counts support this clonotype. The CDR3 coding sequence is TGCGCCAGCAGCCGGGACAGGGTCAATGAGCAGTTCTTC. It yields the protein CASSRDRVNEQFF. The V and J genes are TRBV5-1 and TRBJ2-1; 9 bases line up with TRBD1. The length of the CDR3 is 13 residues. CDR1 SGHRS and CDR2 YFSETQ come from the germline V gene. The J segment lost 6 bases and the V segment lost 4 bases, leaving 2 bases of the junction unmatched.

The chain uses TRBV7-8 and TRBJ2-6, with D unresolved. The CDR3 totals 13 residues. V gave up 3 bases and J gave up 13 bases, with 13 bases separating them. Germline CDR1 SGHVS, CDR2 FQNEAQ. CDR3 coding DNA: TGTGCCAGCAGCTTCGACGGCTTGGCAGTCCTGACTTTC. It specifies CASSFDGLAVLTF.

This clonotype was seen ten or more times. V and J are TRBV3-1 and TRBJ2-1; weak D call: TRBD2 (7 bases). From germline, CDR1 is LGHDT and CDR2 YNNKEL (reference sequence). The V end was cut by 3 bases, the J end by 4 bases, with 19 bases between. The CDR3 has 17 amino acids. CDR3 residues: CASSQFKGGGPYNEQFF. The CDR3 DNA reads TGTGCCAGCAGCCAGTTCAAGGGCGGGGGCCCTTACAATGAGCAGTTCTTC.

This clonotype was recorded many times. The chain has TRBV5-1 and TRBJ2-4; tentatively, D is TRBD1 or TRBD2 (5 bases each). This CDR3 is 13 amino acids long. With 3 bases removed from V and 12 bases from J, the gap between germline ends came to 16 bases. The germline V gene encodes CDR1 SGHRS and CDR2 YFSETQ. The DNA for the CDR3 is TGCGCCAGCAGCTGGGACCATACTGGGAATCAGTACTTC. This gives the protein CASSWDHTGNQYF. The entire variable domain, with the rest obtained from reference TRBV5-1 and TRBJ2-4, is as follows: KAGVTQTPRYLIKTRGQQVTLSCSPISGHRSVSWYQQTPGQGLQFLFEYFSETQRNKGNFPGRFSGRQFSNSRSEMNVSTLELGDSALYLCASSWDHTGNQYFGAGTRLSVL.